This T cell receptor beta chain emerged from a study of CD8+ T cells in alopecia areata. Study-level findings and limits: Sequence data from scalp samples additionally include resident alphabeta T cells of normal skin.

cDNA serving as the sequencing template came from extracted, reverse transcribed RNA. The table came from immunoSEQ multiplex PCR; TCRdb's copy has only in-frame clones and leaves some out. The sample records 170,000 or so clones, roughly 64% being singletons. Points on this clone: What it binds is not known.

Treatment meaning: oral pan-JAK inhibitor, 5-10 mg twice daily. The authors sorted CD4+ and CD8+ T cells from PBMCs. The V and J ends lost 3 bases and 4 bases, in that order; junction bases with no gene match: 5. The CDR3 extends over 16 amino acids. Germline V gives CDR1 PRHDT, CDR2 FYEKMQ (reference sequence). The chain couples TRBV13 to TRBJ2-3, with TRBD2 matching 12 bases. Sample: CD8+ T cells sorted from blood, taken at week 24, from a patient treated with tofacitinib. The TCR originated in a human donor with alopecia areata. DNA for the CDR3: TGTGCCAGCAGCTTTACCGGGACTAGCGGGCCAGATACGCAGTATTTT. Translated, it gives CASSFTGTSGPDTQYF.